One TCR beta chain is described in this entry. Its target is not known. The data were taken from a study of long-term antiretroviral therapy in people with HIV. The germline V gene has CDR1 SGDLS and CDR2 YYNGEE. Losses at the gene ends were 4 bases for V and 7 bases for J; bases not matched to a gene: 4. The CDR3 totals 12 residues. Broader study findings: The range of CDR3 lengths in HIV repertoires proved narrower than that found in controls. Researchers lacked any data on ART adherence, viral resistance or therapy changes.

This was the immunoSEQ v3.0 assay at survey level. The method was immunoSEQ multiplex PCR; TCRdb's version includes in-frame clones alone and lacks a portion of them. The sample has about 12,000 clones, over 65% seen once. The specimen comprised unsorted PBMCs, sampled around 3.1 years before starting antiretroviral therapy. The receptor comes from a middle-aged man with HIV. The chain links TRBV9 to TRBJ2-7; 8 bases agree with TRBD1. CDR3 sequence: CASSQGAREQYF. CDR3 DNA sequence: TGTGCCAGCAGCCAGGGGGCGCGGGAGCAGTACTTC.